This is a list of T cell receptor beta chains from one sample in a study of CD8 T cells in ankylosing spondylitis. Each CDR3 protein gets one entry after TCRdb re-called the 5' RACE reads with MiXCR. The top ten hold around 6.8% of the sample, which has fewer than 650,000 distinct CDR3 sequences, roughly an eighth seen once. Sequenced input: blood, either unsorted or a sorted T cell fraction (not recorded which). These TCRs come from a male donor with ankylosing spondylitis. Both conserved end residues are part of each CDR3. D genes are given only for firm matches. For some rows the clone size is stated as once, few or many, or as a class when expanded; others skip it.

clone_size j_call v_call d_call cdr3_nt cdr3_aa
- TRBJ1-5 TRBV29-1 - TGCAGCGTTGAATTACAGGGCGGCAATCAGCCCCAGCATTTT CSVELQGGNQPQHF
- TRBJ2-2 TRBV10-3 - TGTGCCATCAGTCCACCGGGGGACACCGGGGAGCTGTTTTTT CAISPPGDTGELFF
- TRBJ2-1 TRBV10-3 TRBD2 TGTGCCATCAACGAGCGGGAGGCGAACAATGAGCAGTTCTTC CAINEREANNEQFF
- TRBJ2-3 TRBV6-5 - TGTGCCAGCAGTTTCGCCCAGCGGAGGAGCACAGATACGCAGTATTTT CASSFAQRRSTDTQYF
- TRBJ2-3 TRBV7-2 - TGTGCCAGCAGCTTCCAAGGGCCAGCCCGCACAGATACGCAGTATTTT CASSFQGPARTDTQYF
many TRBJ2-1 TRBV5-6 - TGTGCCAGCTGGTCCGGCGATGAGCAGTTCTTC CASWSGDEQFF
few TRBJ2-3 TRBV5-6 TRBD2 TGTGCCAGCAGCCCCGGGGTGGGAGGGGTCACAGATACGCAGTATTTT CASSPGVGGVTDTQYF
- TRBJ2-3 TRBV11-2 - TGTGCCAGCAGGCGAACGGGAGACTTATCGTTATCTACGCAGTATTTT CASRRTGDLSLSTQYF
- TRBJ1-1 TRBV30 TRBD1 TGTGCCTCAAGCCGACTTCAGGGACAGGGGGCGAGGGTGAGGACTGAAGCTTTCTTT CASSRLQGQGARVRTEAFF
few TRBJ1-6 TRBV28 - TGTGCCAGCAGTTCCTTCCTCGGGACTGCTCAGAATTCACCCCTCCACTTT CASSSFLGTAQNSPLHF
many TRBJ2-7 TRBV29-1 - TGCAGCGTTGAAGCGCGGGACGGGCCCTACGAGCAGTACTTC CSVEARDGPYEQYF
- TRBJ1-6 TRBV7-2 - TGTGCCAGCAGCCCCCCTAATTCACCCCTCCACTTT CASSPPNSPLHF
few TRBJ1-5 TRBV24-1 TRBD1 TGTGCCACCAGTGATCGTGGACAGGGATGGGATCAGCCCCAGCATTTT CATSDRGQGWDQPQHF
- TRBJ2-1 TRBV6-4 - TGTGCCAGCAAGGCCTCCGGGGGTGGAGAGCAGTTCTTC CASKASGGGEQFF
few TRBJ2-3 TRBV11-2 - TGTGCCAGCAGCTTAGTGTCGGATAGCACAGATACGCAGTATTTT CASSLVSDSTDTQYF
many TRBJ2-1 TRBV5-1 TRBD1 TGCGCCAGCAGCTCGGCCACCGGGACAGAATTTTACAATGAGCAGTTCTTC CASSSATGTEFYNEQFF
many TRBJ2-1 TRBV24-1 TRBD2 TGTGCCACCAGTGATCCATCTAGCGGGACTAGCTCCTACAATGAGCAGTTCTTC CATSDPSSGTSSYNEQFF
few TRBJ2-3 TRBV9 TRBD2 TGTGCCAGCAGCGTAGTCCCGAGACTAGCGGGAAGCACAGATACGCAGTATTTT CASSVVPRLAGSTDTQYF
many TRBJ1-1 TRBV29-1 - TGCAGCGGTACATTAGGGGGGGCCGACACTGAAGCTTTCTTT CSGTLGGADTEAFF
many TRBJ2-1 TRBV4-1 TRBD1 TGCGCCAGCAGCCAAGATCCCGGACAGGGGTGGAATGAGCAGTTCTTC CASSQDPGQGWNEQFF
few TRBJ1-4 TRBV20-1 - TGCAGTGCTCGTAGGTCGGGGGTGGAAAAACTGTTTTTT CSARRSGVEKLFF
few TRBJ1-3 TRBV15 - TGTGCCACCAGCAACGGGGACTCTGGAAACACCATATATTTT CATSNGDSGNTIYF
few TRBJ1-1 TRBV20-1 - TGCAGTGCCCCGACGCCCTATGGATCTGAAGCTTTCTTT CSAPTPYGSEAFF